These T cell receptor beta chains were read from a single sample in a study of blood T cell repertoires in COVID-19. The protocol was immunoSEQ multiplex PCR, while the TCRdb copy is restricted to in-frame clones and leaves out a portion. The top ten hold 3.5% to 4.5% of the sample, which has roughly 220,000 clones, about nine tenths seen once. The sequenced sample was PBMCs or T cells enriched from blood (not recorded which). These receptors came from a woman aged 40 to 50 with acute COVID-19. The CDR3 runs from the conserved cysteine through the conserved F or W. D genes are given only for firm matches. Expanded clones get a size class; other rows say once, few or many, or leave the size out.

v_gene	d_gene	j_gene	abundance	CDR3aa	CDR3nt
TRBV6-5	.	TRBJ2-3	.	CASNNPTADTQYF	TGTGCCAGCAACAACCCAACAGCAGATACGCAGTATTTT
TRBV19	.	TRBJ1-5	.	CASSSQYSNQPQHF	TGTGCCAGTAGTAGTCAGTATAGCAATCAGCCCCAGCATTTT
TRBV7-9	TRBD1	TRBJ1-4	once	CASSPGQGATNEKLFF	TGTGCCAGCAGCCCTGGACAGGGGGCAACTAATGAAAAACTGTTTTTT
TRBV7-9	.	TRBJ1-1	.	CASSHSSAEAFF	TGTGCCAGCAGTCACTCTAGTGCTGAAGCTTTCTTT
TRBV4-1	.	TRBJ1-1	.	CASSSPIPGSEAFF	TGCGCCAGCAGCAGCCCTATCCCAGGGTCCGAAGCTTTCTTT
TRBV2	TRBD1	TRBJ1-2	few	CASSDSGGLGYTF	TGTGCCAGCAGTGATTCAGGGGGCTTAGGCTACACCTTC
TRBV5-6	.	TRBJ1-2	.	CASSQGQNYGYTF	TGTGCCAGCAGCCAAGGACAGAACTATGGCTACACCTTC
TRBV29-1	.	TRBJ1-1	.	CSDGSSAPGAEAFF	TGCAGCGACGGTTCCTCCGCGCCGGGGGCTGAAGCTTTCTTT
TRBV9	.	TRBJ1-2	.	CASSVAGTWGYTF	TGTGCCAGCAGCGTAGCGGGGACTTGGGGCTACACCTTC
TRBV7-3	TRBD1	TRBJ1-6	.	CASSLGTGGSPLHF	TGTGCCAGCAGCCTTGGGACAGGGGGATCACCCCTCCACTTT
TRBV15	.	TRBJ1-4	.	CATSGPGVTNEKLFF	TGTGCCACCAGCGGCCCAGGGGTGACTAATGAAAAACTGTTTTTT
TRBV2	.	TRBJ2-3	.	CASSDWTRTDTQYF	TGTGCCAGCAGCGATTGGACACGGACAGATACGCAGTATTTT
TRBV30	.	TRBJ1-1	.	CAWSQTEAFF	TGTGCCTGGAGTCAAACTGAAGCTTTCTTT
TRBV2	.	TRBJ1-2	once	CASSQGSANYGYTF	TGTGCCAGCAGCCAGGGATCGGCTAACTATGGCTACACCTTC
TRBV30	.	TRBJ1-2	few	CAWRPGTRTNYGYTF	TGTGCCTGGAGACCCGGGACACGGACTAACTATGGCTACACCTTC
TRBV4-2	.	TRBJ1-5	once	CASSPSGREGQPQHF	TGTGCCAGCAGCCCCTCTGGGAGGGAGGGTCAGCCCCAGCATTTT
TRBV27	.	TRBJ1-1	.	CASSPASSALNTEAFF	TGTGCCAGCAGTCCTGCGTCTAGCGCCTTGAACACTGAAGCTTTCTTT
TRBV30	TRBD2	TRBJ2-3	.	CAWGFTRGGISDTQYF	TGTGCCTGGGGGTTTACACGGGGGGGCATCTCAGATACGCAGTATTTT
TRBV7-9	.	TRBJ1-1	.	CASSLARPGEIQFNTEAFF	TGTGCCAGCAGCTTAGCCCGCCCCGGGGAAATCCAATTTAACACTGAAGCTTTCTTT
TRBV29-1	TRBD2	TRBJ2-5	.	CSTGGGGETQYF	TGCAGCACCGGGGGGGGCGGTGAGACCCAGTACTTC
TRBV7-2	.	TRBJ2-1	few	CASSSQLGGSRNEQFF	TGTGCCAGCAGCTCGCAACTAGGTGGGAGTAGGAATGAGCAGTTCTTC
TRBV5-1	.	TRBJ1-1	.	CASSLATQGMNTEAFF	TGCGCCAGCAGCTTGGCAACACAGGGTATGAACACTGAAGCTTTCTTT
TRBV6-5	TRBD1	TRBJ2-1	.	CASSLYRGLYNEQFF	TGTGCCAGCAGTTTATACAGGGGGCTGTACAATGAGCAGTTCTTC
TRBV19	TRBD1	TRBJ1-5	few	CASRGQGPSNQPQHF	TGTGCCAGTAGAGGACAGGGACCGAGCAATCAGCCCCAGCATTTT
TRBV29-1	TRBD1	TRBJ1-1	.	CSTHRGGGAFF	TGCAGCACTCACAGGGGCGGAGGAGCTTTCTTT
TRBV11-2	TRBD1	TRBJ1-2	.	CASSSKQGSYGYTF	TGTGCCAGCAGCTCTAAACAGGGGTCCTATGGCTACACCTTC
TRBV27	.	TRBJ2-3	.	CASSLSIMGAGDTVDTQYF	TGTGCCAGCAGTTTATCGATAATGGGAGCAGGCGACACAGTAGATACGCAGTATTTT
TRBV5-4	.	TRBJ1-2	.	CASSLGQNYGYTF	TGTGCCAGCAGCTTGGGGCAGAACTATGGCTACACCTTC
TRBV5-1	TRBD2	TRBJ2-3	.	CASSLSPGGLGDTQYF	TGCGCCAGCAGCTTGAGTCCGGGGGGGCTCGGAGATACGCAGTATTTT
TRBV7-7	TRBD2	TRBJ2-3	.	CASSLAAGGLNTQYF	TGTGCTAGCAGCTTAGCGGCGGGGGGTTTAAATACGCAGTATTTT
TRBV7-6	TRBD1	TRBJ1-6	once	CASSLGTGSGNSPLHF	TGTGCCAGCAGCCTCGGGACAGGGTCTGGGAATTCACCCCTCCACTTT
TRBV9	.	TRBJ2-5	once	CASSPYQGAGETQYF	TGTGCCAGCAGCCCGTATCAAGGGGCAGGGGAGACCCAGTACTTC
TRBV21-1	.	TRBJ2-4	once	CGGVPKNIQYF	TGCGGGGGGGTTCCCAAAAACATTCAGTACTTC
TRBV7-2	.	TRBJ1-2	.	CASSIQGRIYGYTF	TGTGCCAGCAGCATCCAGGGGCGAATATATGGCTACACCTTC
TRBV6-5	.	TRBJ2-7	.	CASSYGPYEQYF	TGTGCCAGCAGTTACGGCCCCTACGAGCAGTACTTC
TRBV5-1	TRBD1	TRBJ1-2	many	CASSSVGQGGNLRYTF	TGCGCCAGCAGCTCCGTTGGACAGGGGGGGAATCTAAGATACACCTTC
TRBV18	.	TRBJ1-1	.	CASSRDLNTEAFF	TGTGCCAGCTCACGCGACTTGAACACTGAAGCTTTCTTT
TRBV5-1	.	TRBJ1-6	.	CASSLGGRVESPLHF	TGCGCCAGCAGCTTGGGCGGCAGGGTTGAATCACCCCTCCACTTT
TRBV19	.	TRBJ1-1	few	CASSRGQLNTEAFF	TGTGCCAGTAGCAGAGGACAGTTGAACACTGAAGCTTTCTTT
TRBV7-9	TRBD1	TRBJ1-2	.	CASSVLDRVYGYTF	TGTGCCAGCAGCGTGCTAGACAGGGTCTATGGCTACACCTTC
TRBV4-1	.	TRBJ1-5	.	CASSLGEGKQPQHF	TGCGCCAGCAGCCTGGGGGAGGGAAAGCAGCCCCAGCATTTT
TRBV5-4	TRBD1	TRBJ1-1	.	CASSLQGANTEAFF	TGTGCCAGCAGTCTACAGGGGGCGAACACTGAAGCTTTCTTT
TRBV14	TRBD1	TRBJ1-1	.	CASSQGQGTQKAFF	TGTGCCAGCAGCCAAGGACAGGGAACCCAGAAAGCTTTCTTT
TRBV7-3	TRBD1	TRBJ1-1	.	CASSQWDRGTEAFF	TGTGCCAGCAGCCAATGGGACAGGGGTACTGAAGCTTTCTTT
TRBV19	.	TRBJ1-1	.	CASSMNQQGSTEAFF	TGTGCCAGTAGCATGAATCAACAGGGAAGCACTGAAGCTTTCTTT